A selection of T cell receptor beta chains follows, all from one sample in a study of blood T cell repertoires in COVID-19. The protocol was immunoSEQ multiplex PCR, while the TCRdb copy is restricted to in-frame clones and leaves out a portion. This sample yields approximately 110,000 clones, of which around 85% are seen a single time; about 13% belongs to the top ten. The sample was peripheral blood. These receptors were taken from a human donor in a cohort sampled during active COVID-19. Both conserved end residues are part of each CDR3. The order of the fields is clone size, CDR3 length, D gene, J gene, V gene, CDR3 protein, CDR3 DNA. The D gene is left open where the match is weak. Clone size is stated in some rows and not others, as once, few, many or a class when expanded.

. 14 . TRBJ1-2 TRBV27 CASSFDRSNYGYTF TGTGCCAGCAGTTTTGACAGGTCTAACTATGGCTACACCTTC
. 12 . TRBJ2-7 TRBV28 CASTLQGDEQYF TGTGCCAGCACTCTCCAGGGTGACGAGCAGTACTTC
medium-sized 11 . TRBJ2-1 TRBV10-3 CATSVGNEQFF TGTGCCACCTCAGTTGGTAATGAGCAGTTCTTC
. 13 . TRBJ1-5 TRBV18 CASSPLSDQPQHF TGTGCCAGCTCACCACTTTCAGATCAGCCCCAGCATTTT
few 12 TRBD2 TRBJ2-1 TRBV6-5 CASSYAWGGLFF TGTGCCAGCAGTTACGCGTGGGGGGGACTGTTCTTC
. 14 TRBD1 TRBJ1-6 TRBV6-2/TRBV6-3 CASSRGQYNSPLHF TGTGCCAGCAGCAGGGGACAGTATAATTCACCCCTCCACTTT
. 16 . TRBJ2-3 TRBV18 CASSPPAPRGTDTQYF TGTGCCAGCTCACCACCTGCTCCTCGGGGCACAGATACGCAGTATTTT
. 14 TRBD1 TRBJ2-1 TRBV4-1 CASSPRDRVNEQFF TGCGCCAGCAGTCCCCGGGACAGGGTAAATGAGCAGTTCTTC
. 13 . TRBJ1-5 TRBV12-3/TRBV12-4 CASSWEMGQPQHF TGTGCCAGCAGTTGGGAGATGGGCCAGCCCCAGCATTTT
. 15 . TRBJ2-7 TRBV7-2 CASSPAALETYEQYF TGTGCCAGCAGCCCTGCGGCCTTAGAGACCTACGAGCAGTACTTC
. 15 . TRBJ1-6 TRBV3-1/TRBV3-2 CASSQVTGEGSPLHF TGTGCCAGCAGCCAAGTAACTGGGGAGGGATCACCCCTCCACTTT
few 17 TRBD1 TRBJ1-2 TRBV6-2/TRBV6-3 CASSYSMVTGGLYGYTF TGTGCCAGCAGTTACTCGATGGTCACAGGGGGCTTATATGGCTACACCTTC
. 16 TRBD1 TRBJ1-1 TRBV19 CASSPRTGRMNTEAFF TGTGCCAGTAGCCCCCGGACAGGCCGTATGAACACTGAAGCTTTCTTT
. 14 . TRBJ1-5 TRBV11-2 CASSLGRWNQPQHF TGTGCCAGCAGCTTAGGCAGATGGAATCAGCCCCAGCATTTT
. 14 TRBD1 TRBJ2-1 TRBV5-4 CASSLASGTGGVFF TGTGCCAGCAGCTTGGCCTCCGGGACAGGGGGCGTCTTCTTC
. 14 TRBD1 TRBJ2-7 TRBV19 CASSEGTGFYEQYF TGTGCCAGTAGTGAAGGGACAGGGTTCTACGAGCAGTACTTC
. 13 . TRBJ2-3 TRBV12-3/TRBV12-4 CASSFSLTDTQYF TGTGCCAGCAGTTTTTCTCTCACAGATACGCAGTATTTT
. 15 . TRBJ2-1 TRBV7-6 CASSQGRGLYNEQFF TGTGCCAGCAGCCAGGGGCGGGGGTTGTACAATGAGCAGTTCTTC
. 11 . TRBJ1-1 TRBV7-9 CASSQSLEAFF TGTGCCAGCAGCCAAAGCCTAGAAGCTTTCTTT
. 13 . TRBJ1-6 TRBV7-2 CASSLGQNSPLHF TGTGCCAGCAGCTTAGGGCAGAATTCACCCCTCCACTTT
. 17 . TRBJ2-3 TRBV6-1 CASSELRDWTTRDTQYF TGTGCCAGCAGTGAACTAAGGGACTGGACTACAAGGGATACGCAGTATTTT
. 20 TRBD2 TRBJ2-1 TRBV11-2 CASSLDRRLAGPSSYNEQFF TGTGCCAGCAGCTTAGATCGGCGACTAGCGGGCCCTAGCTCCTACAATGAGCAGTTCTTC
. 13 . TRBJ1-1 TRBV7-3 CASSFTVNTEAFF TGTGCCAGCAGCTTTACAGTGAACACTGAAGCTTTCTTT
. 14 . TRBJ1-2 TRBV30 CAWSLQGSINGYTF TGTGCCTGGAGCCTCCAGGGGAGCATCAATGGCTACACCTTC
few 13 . TRBJ2-7 TRBV21-1 CASSKRQGEEQYF TGTGCCAGCAGCAAAAGACAGGGTGAGGAGCAGTACTTC